This TCR beta chain was profiled in a study of shared clonotypes between healthy human individuals (dated by TCRdb to 2019 to 2021). Background on the whole study: Three men and a couple of women, aged 18 to 49 years, made up the cohort. For each donor, CD4 naive and CD4 memory were each run on three plates, CD8 naive on two plates, and CD8 memory on one plate. Blood TCR repertoires of about five healthy adults were deeply sequenced to estimate repertoire size and the extent of clonotype sharing between individuals. To increase sequencing depth and limit assay-specific biases, different laboratories used diverse techniques to prepare libraries and sequence TCR repertoires. Between about 0.9 and 10 billion PBMCs per donor were obtained by leukapheresis. Findings and caveats that apply to the study as a whole: Sampling was restricted to blood, and TCR repertoires in tissues likely differ from the TCR repertoires found in blood. Sharing across a few donors was observed for about 5% of naive CD4, under 4% of naive CD8, 2% to 2.5% of memory CD4, and approximately 0.41% of memory CD8 clonotypes. Pairwise subsampling indicated that sequencing depth was expected to affect the degree of clonotype sharing among donors. Larger estimated clonotype richness was generally found for naive subsets than for memory subsets. Compared with non-shared clonotypes, clonotypes shared by all four sorted-subset donors had higher generation probabilities. Rarefaction of sorted-subset datasets indicated incomplete sequencing despite the large sequencing depth. The small number of donors limited the genetic and exposure-history diversity represented.

Using the deep immunoSEQ assay, TCR CDR3 regions were amplified from genomic DNA by multiplex PCR. Extracted genomic DNA from each cell subset was distributed evenly across all wells of several immunoSEQ 96-well plates, and each plate was treated as a replicate. Each replicate PCR for sorted subsets received 150 to 250 ng genomic DNA, equal to roughly 33,000 T cell genomes. Purified libraries were quantified with a Qubit 3.0 fluorometer, sized on a Bioanalyzer 2100, and re-quantified with the KAPA Library Quantification kit. Every immunoSEQ 96-well plate was sequenced on a separate single-read 150-cycle Illumina NextSeq 550 flow cell. The study's own analysis went as follows. Because the immunoSEQ output included only junctional sequences and no quality scores, the filtering could not be the same as the filtering used for full-length reads. To assign V/J genes and CDR3, sequences were annotated using PyIR, a Python wrapper for IgBLAST v1.9, with IMGT germline references. Reads with weak V/J assignments (E-value above 1e-6), missing CDR3, stop codons, out-of-frame junctions, or ambiguous translated residues were removed. V3J clonotypes were defined by identical inferred V gene, J gene, and CDR3 amino acid sequence. Percentage overlap between repertoires was computed as shared unique clonotypes divided by the size of the smaller repertoire. Richness of each repertoire was evaluated using RTK rarefaction, the Chao1 estimator, and Recon v2.1 estimates of unobserved clonotypes. OLGA was used to compute generation probabilities for all TCRbeta clonotypes that the gDNA method yielded from a few donors. The table comes from immuneACCESS by way of TCRdb, which keeps in-frame sequences with V and J called. Part of the clones is missing from these tables; in studies checked, under half for an unresolved V gene and the rest for unknown reasons. D and trimming were read from the DNA, whereas the V and J calls and clone size are those reported in that table. In all, the sample holds about 2.1 million clones, and around 95% of those were seen once. The ten largest clones represent around 1.7% of the sample.

Counted from cysteine to phenylalanine, this CDR3 has 15 amino acids. Solely the CDR3 DNA is kept, with 45 bases framed from the first base. The junction shows trimming of 0 bases on V and 3 bases on J, plus 10 bases between the germline ends. Looking up the germline V gene yields CDR1 SGDLS and CDR2 YYNGEE. As regards this clone: The antigen it recognizes is unknown. One base away there is no much larger clone; base qualities are not given. The same CDR3 arises from other DNA sequences in this sample as well.

For the CD8 naive samples, CD45RO-negative cells were positively selected for CCR7, yielding a CD45RA+CCR7+ population from which TemRA cells were excluded. Healthy HIV-negative adults with no recently reported acute infections or vaccinations were included as donors. Every donor was a Caucasian adult residing in Nashville, Tennessee, USA. Blood was collected by leukapheresis, and PBMCs were isolated by Ficoll-Histopaque density gradient centrifugation and then cryopreserved in liquid nitrogen vapor phase. Purity and quantity of every magnetically sorted T cell population were checked by analytical flow cytometry. Genomic DNA was isolated from every sorted fraction and measured by UV absorbance on a Nanodrop 2000c.

The V and J genes are TRBV9 and TRBJ1-5; 6 matching bases give a weak D call of TRBD1. The sequence was collected from a man between 18 and 29 years old in good health. Some clones in this sample may be carry-over from other donors' samples. The sequencing input was naive CD8+ T cells from PBMCs. Read against the paper, the sample's cell subset or site label means: CD45RA+CCR7+. The DNA is as follows: TGTGCCAGCAGCGTAGGTCAGGGGTCCAATCAGCCCCAGCATTTT. This is translated as CASSVGQGSNQPQHF.